The rows below give T cell receptor beta chains drawn from one sample of a study of OX40 agonist ivuxolimab in advanced cancers. Using immunoSEQ multiplex PCR, the repertoire was profiled, and TCRdb retains in-frame clones only, with some absent. The sample yields about 70,000 clones, just over 85% seen once. The sequencing used CD4+ or CD8+ T cells sorted from blood, collected in a trial of the OX40 agonist ivuxolimab. All receptors derive from an adult with an advanced solid tumor such as melanoma, head and neck, liver or kidney cancer. CDR3s include the opening cysteine and the closing phenylalanine or tryptophan. Fields, in order: J gene, D gene, clone size, V gene, CDR3 protein, CDR3 DNA. D genes are given only for firm matches. Clone sizes are given selectively: once, few, many, or a class where the clone is expanded.

J gene: TRBJ1-1; D gene: TRBD1; clone size: -; V gene: TRBV29-1; CDR3 protein: CSVEDPGTGDTEAFF; CDR3 DNA: TGCAGCGTTGAAGATCCGGGGACAGGGGACACTGAAGCTTTCTTT
J gene: TRBJ2-3; D gene: -; clone size: -; V gene: TRBV6-4; CDR3 protein: CASSDLGGPDTQYF; CDR3 DNA: TGTGCCAGCAGTGACCTAGGGGGACCAGATACGCAGTATTTT
J gene: TRBJ1-2; D gene: -; clone size: -; V gene: TRBV11-2; CDR3 protein: CASSSSQGEGYGYTF; CDR3 DNA: TGTGCCAGCAGCTCCAGCCAGGGTGAGGGCTATGGCTACACCTTC
J gene: TRBJ2-3; D gene: -; clone size: -; V gene: TRBV4-2; CDR3 protein: CASSPEGRVGSTDTQYF; CDR3 DNA: TGTGCCAGCAGCCCCGAGGGACGGGTGGGAAGCACAGATACGCAGTATTTT
J gene: TRBJ2-1; D gene: -; clone size: -; V gene: TRBV21-1; CDR3 protein: CASSVPERWASDLGEQFF; CDR3 DNA: TGTGCCAGCAGCGTACCCGAACGGTGGGCCTCCGATTTAGGTGAGCAGTTCTTC
J gene: TRBJ2-2; D gene: -; clone size: -; V gene: TRBV30; CDR3 protein: CAWTQAGRSNTGELFF; CDR3 DNA: TGTGCCTGGACGCAAGCAGGACGTTCGAACACCGGGGAGCTGTTTTTT
J gene: TRBJ2-1; D gene: TRBD1; clone size: -; V gene: TRBV27; CDR3 protein: CASSSDRDTYNEQFF; CDR3 DNA: TGTGCCAGCAGTTCCGACAGGGATACCTACAATGAGCAGTTCTTC
J gene: TRBJ2-1; D gene: -; clone size: -; V gene: TRBV5-5; CDR3 protein: CASSLEQGREQFF; CDR3 DNA: TGTGCCAGCAGCTTGGAACAGGGCAGGGAGCAGTTCTTC
J gene: TRBJ1-4; D gene: -; clone size: -; V gene: TRBV7-2; CDR3 protein: CASSLMQGTNEKLFF; CDR3 DNA: TGTGCCAGCAGCTTGATGCAAGGAACTAATGAAAAACTGTTTTTT
J gene: TRBJ1-6; D gene: -; clone size: -; V gene: TRBV4-1; CDR3 protein: CASSHLHRDTNSPLHF; CDR3 DNA: TGCGCCAGCAGCCATCTCCACCGGGACACTAATTCACCCCTCCACTTT
J gene: TRBJ2-7; D gene: TRBD1; clone size: -; V gene: TRBV6-1; CDR3 protein: CASRDRARGSPEQYF; CDR3 DNA: TGTGCCAGCAGGGACAGGGCCCGAGGGTCCCCCGAGCAGTACTTC
J gene: TRBJ1-2; D gene: -; clone size: -; V gene: TRBV28; CDR3 protein: CASSPSGDGYGYTF; CDR3 DNA: TGTGCCAGCAGTCCATCAGGGGATGGCTATGGCTACACCTTC
J gene: TRBJ1-2; D gene: -; clone size: -; V gene: TRBV28; CDR3 protein: CASSSTLGQGKNYGYTF; CDR3 DNA: -
J gene: TRBJ2-7; D gene: TRBD1; clone size: -; V gene: TRBV5-1; CDR3 protein: CASSLAGQGREQYF; CDR3 DNA: TGCGCCAGCAGCTTGGCTGGACAGGGACGGGAGCAGTACTTC
J gene: TRBJ1-1; D gene: -; clone size: -; V gene: TRBV4-3; CDR3 protein: CASSQDIRRGAFF; CDR3 DNA: TGCGCCAGCAGCCAAGATATTCGGAGGGGGGCTTTCTTT
J gene: TRBJ1-1; D gene: -; clone size: few; V gene: TRBV15; CDR3 protein: CATSRAQGRTEAFF; CDR3 DNA: TGTGCCACCAGCAGAGCCCAGGGGCGGACTGAAGCTTTCTTT
J gene: TRBJ2-7; D gene: TRBD1; clone size: -; V gene: TRBV29-1; CDR3 protein: CSAGTANYEQYF; CDR3 DNA: TGCAGCGCTGGGACAGCTAACTACGAGCAGTACTTC
J gene: TRBJ1-3; D gene: TRBD1; clone size: -; V gene: TRBV5-4; CDR3 protein: CASSPNRGSGNTIYF; CDR3 DNA: TGTGCCAGCAGCCCCAACAGGGGATCAGGAAACACCATATATTTT
J gene: TRBJ1-6; D gene: -; clone size: -; V gene: TRBV7-2; CDR3 protein: CASSPGTGARTLHF; CDR3 DNA: TGTGCCAGCAGCCCCGGGACGGGCGCTCGGACCCTCCACTTT
J gene: TRBJ1-5; D gene: -; clone size: -; V gene: TRBV10-1; CDR3 protein: CASKPGPNQPQHF; CDR3 DNA: TGCGCCAGCAAACCCGGCCCGAATCAGCCCCAGCATTTT
J gene: TRBJ2-7; D gene: TRBD1; clone size: -; V gene: TRBV18; CDR3 protein: CASSQPGQGTYEQYF; CDR3 DNA: TGTGCCAGCTCACAGCCGGGACAGGGGACCTACGAGCAGTACTTC
J gene: TRBJ1-6; D gene: TRBD1; clone size: -; V gene: TRBV28; CDR3 protein: CASSPDRVRSPLHF; CDR3 DNA: TGTGCCAGCAGCCCGGACAGGGTCCGTTCACCCCTCCACTTT
J gene: TRBJ1-2; D gene: -; clone size: -; V gene: TRBV28; CDR3 protein: CASSLLTGPAMQYTF; CDR3 DNA: TGTGCCAGCAGTTTATTAACCGGTCCTGCTATGCAGTACACCTTC
J gene: TRBJ1-1; D gene: TRBD1; clone size: -; V gene: TRBV20-1; CDR3 protein: CSAGQGPEAFF; CDR3 DNA: TGCAGTGCTGGACAGGGCCCTGAAGCTTTCTTT
J gene: TRBJ2-2; D gene: -; clone size: -; V gene: TRBV4-2; CDR3 protein: CASSQESSSPNTGELFF; CDR3 DNA: TGTGCCAGCAGCCAAGAAAGTAGTTCACCGAACACCGGGGAGCTGTTTTTT
J gene: TRBJ2-3; D gene: TRBD2; clone size: -; V gene: TRBV11-2; CDR3 protein: CASSTTSPDTQYF; CDR3 DNA: TGTGCCAGCAGCACGACTAGCCCAGATACGCAGTATTTT
J gene: TRBJ1-2; D gene: -; clone size: -; V gene: TRBV7-5; CDR3 protein: CVRSWGPARGYGYTF; CDR3 DNA: TGTGTCAGAAGCTGGGGACCCGCTCGGGGCTATGGCTACACCTTC
J gene: TRBJ2-1; D gene: -; clone size: -; V gene: TRBV7-2; CDR3 protein: CASSLTGFTYNEQFF; CDR3 DNA: TGTGCCAGCAGCCTAACAGGATTTACCTACAATGAGCAGTTCTTC
J gene: TRBJ2-3; D gene: -; clone size: -; V gene: TRBV7-2; CDR3 protein: CASSMRTDTDTQYF; CDR3 DNA: TGTGCCAGCAGCATGCGGACAGACACAGATACGCAGTATTTT
J gene: TRBJ1-5; D gene: -; clone size: -; V gene: TRBV7-3; CDR3 protein: CASSPFLRGRGNNQPQHF; CDR3 DNA: TGTGCCAGCAGCCCATTTCTAAGAGGGCGGGGGAATAATCAGCCCCAGCATTTT
J gene: TRBJ2-1; D gene: -; clone size: -; V gene: TRBV29-1; CDR3 protein: CSVDGEAYNEQFF; CDR3 DNA: TGCAGCGTTGACGGGGAAGCCTACAATGAGCAGTTCTTC
J gene: TRBJ2-5; D gene: TRBD1; clone size: -; V gene: TRBV5-1; CDR3 protein: CASSPGTEMYQETQYF; CDR3 DNA: TGCGCCAGCAGCCCGGGGACAGAGATGTACCAAGAGACCCAGTACTTC
J gene: TRBJ2-7; D gene: TRBD2; clone size: -; V gene: TRBV2; CDR3 protein: CASRSDVGGSSYEQYF; CDR3 DNA: TGTGCCAGCAGATCCGACGTGGGGGGGTCCTCCTACGAGCAGTACTTC
J gene: TRBJ2-3; D gene: TRBD2; clone size: -; V gene: TRBV2; CDR3 protein: CASSRRSGGGDTQYF; CDR3 DNA: TGTGCCAGCTCCCGGCGGAGCGGGGGGGGAGATACGCAGTATTTT
J gene: TRBJ2-2; D gene: TRBD2; clone size: -; V gene: TRBV11-2; CDR3 protein: CASSWGGGGHTGELFF; CDR3 DNA: TGTGCCAGCAGCTGGGGCGGCGGGGGGCACACCGGGGAGCTGTTTTTT
J gene: TRBJ2-5; D gene: -; clone size: -; V gene: TRBV2; CDR3 protein: CASSEAQGVETQYF; CDR3 DNA: TGTGCCAGCAGTGAAGCCCAGGGTGTAGAGACCCAGTACTTC
J gene: TRBJ1-5; D gene: TRBD1; clone size: -; V gene: TRBV28; CDR3 protein: CASSSGQTSNQPQHF; CDR3 DNA: TGTGCCAGCAGTTCGGGACAGACAAGCAATCAGCCCCAGCATTTT
J gene: TRBJ2-3; D gene: TRBD2; clone size: few; V gene: TRBV11-1; CDR3 protein: CASRPLTSVGDTQYF; CDR3 DNA: TGTGCCAGCAGGCCACTGACTAGCGTAGGGGATACGCAGTATTTT
J gene: TRBJ1-1; D gene: -; clone size: -; V gene: TRBV6-5; CDR3 protein: CASSPPGAYEAFF; CDR3 DNA: TGTGCCAGCAGCCCCCCGGGAGCTTATGAAGCTTTCTTT
J gene: TRBJ2-5; D gene: -; clone size: -; V gene: TRBV5-4; CDR3 protein: CASSPATQETQYF; CDR3 DNA: TGTGCCAGCAGCCCCGCGACCCAAGAGACCCAGTACTTC
J gene: TRBJ1-5; D gene: TRBD1; clone size: -; V gene: TRBV5-6; CDR3 protein: CASSFRTGAGQPQHF; CDR3 DNA: TGTGCCAGCAGCTTCAGGACAGGGGCCGGGCAGCCCCAGCATTTT